This TCR beta chain is from a study of cytotoxic CD8 clonotypes in ibrutinib-treated CLL. Background on the study: Samples yielded averages of 200,000 to 300,000 productive templates and around 99,000 productive rearrangements. General study results and limits: Baseline levels of clonality went above those of age-matched healthy donors and moved with circulating CD8+ T-cell counts.

For TCR beta libraries, about 2.2 micrograms of genomic DNA were obtained from cryopreserved PBMCs. Germline CDR1 MGHDK, CDR2 SYGVNS. With 3 bases removed from V and 5 bases from J, the gap between germline ends came to 13 bases. The CDR3 contains 14 residues. Note on this clone: Its specificity is not known.

A 1 in 200,000 to 1 in 1 million T cell depth was the sequencing target. Sequenced by immunoSEQ multiplex PCR; TCRdb stores in-frame clones only, minus some. The sample includes some 200,000 clones, over 60% of them seen just once. This rearrangement joins TRBV25-1 to TRBJ1-2; D is possibly TRBD1 (5 bases). The sample was PBMCs, taken after 24 months of ibrutinib treatment. The clonotype originates from a human donor with chronic lymphocytic leukemia. The CDR3, as DNA: TGTGCCAGCAGTGAGGCAGGGTCTAGGTATGGCTACACCTTC. Encoded protein: CASSEAGSRYGYTF.